Detailed here is one T cell receptor (beta chain). Its antigen is unknown. The record has no base qualities; no much larger clone is one base away. The CDR3 regions of human TCRbeta chains were analyzed by immunosequencing. For the original study's pipeline: Repertoire TCRs were matched against a reference library of SARS-CoV-2-specific TCRs generated with the MIRA antigen-specificity platform. Breadth was defined as the fraction of unique TCRs that were SARS-CoV-2-associated. Depth was defined as the fraction of total T cells that were SARS-CoV-2-associated. Using the MIRA data, each spike-specific TCR was mapped to the spike region that the TCR reacts to and placed in a CD4 or CD8 class. Log10-transformed breadth and depth values were compared by one-way ANOVA with Sidak's multiple comparisons tests. Held by TCRdb, this immuneACCESS table contains in-frame sequences only and omits some clones. Under half of the omission traces to an unresolved V gene where checked; the cause of the rest is unknown. That table furnishes V, J and clone size, whereas the DNA furnished D and trimming. Across this sample there are 70,000 or so clones, with roughly 88% seen only once. The ten largest clonotypes hold around 21% of the sample.

These data are taken from a study of T cell responses to AZD1222 COVID-19 vaccine (dated by TCRdb to about 2021). Study-level background: AZD1222 recipients with second doses at about 4 weeks or about 12 weeks were pooled, because spike-specific TCR depth and breadth did not differ between schedules. TCR sequencing was performed for about 250 trial participants, of whom roughly 200 were given two doses of AZD1222 and approximately 26 were given two doses of MenACWY control vaccine. Enrollment into the trials was organized by age into subgroups of 18-55, 56-69 and 70-plus years, and those subgroups contained approximately 160, 26 and 62 TCR-sequenced participants, respectively.

What the time point label conveys for this sample: baseline before first vaccination. The vaccinee samples were drawn from two UK trials, COV001 and COV002, one of which was a single-blind randomized controlled phase 2/3 trial testing AZD1222 (ChAdOx1 nCoV-19) in healthy adults. For TCRbeta chain sequencing, PBMC samples were collected from trial participants at day 0 and at day 28 after the second dose. Trimming costs V 0 bases and J 5 bases, and their ends lie 14 bases apart. CDR3 length: 15 amino acids, cysteine to phenylalanine. CDR3 DNA is the only sequence kept; it has 45 bases, read in frame from the first base. Via the germline V gene, CDR1 is SGHRS and CDR2 YFSETQ. Overall results and qualifications from the work: Spike-specific TCR breadth and depth rose significantly after two AZD1222 doses compared with day 0 and with MenACWY recipients. The 56-69-year group was small, and its depth increase did not reach significance, likely because of low power. Only a handful of AZD1222 recipients were SARS-CoV-2 seropositive at baseline, limiting conclusions about previously exposed vaccinees. The vaccine-associated CD4 TCRs covered the entire spike protein, and the dominant responses fell in regions 160-218 and 743-854. Epitopes outside the regions mutated in the B.1.351 and B.1.1.7 variants were reportedly recognized by nearly half of the unique spike-specific TCRs. Because no day 14 peak-response samples were available, repertoires were characterized only after the peak T cell response. Participants were mostly white British, with more females than males. The authors suggested clonal diversity may have been underestimated.

This TCR was sampled from an adult in good health. The sample was peripheral blood, taken on day 0 of AZD1222 vaccination. The V and J genes are TRBV5-1 and TRBJ1-1; TRBD1 might be the D gene, on 5 matching bases. For the CDR3, the sequence is CASSLATGRGTEAFF. The DNA sequence reads TGCGCCAGCAGCTTGGCCACGGGGCGAGGGACTGAAGCTTTCTTT.